Listed here are 30 T cell receptor beta chains from one sample, sequenced in a study of cytomegalovirus exposure and HLA in healthy donors. With 60 Vbeta and 13 Jbeta primers, the PCR was carried out. TCRdb keeps only in-frame clones here, not all; method: immunoSEQ multiplex PCR. This sample yields about 130,000 clones, of which about three quarters are seen a single time; 3.9% belongs to the top ten. Specimen: PBMCs. The receptor set was obtained from a male donor in good health and CMV-seronegative.

The chain has TRBV5-1 and TRBJ2-7; possible D gene TRBD2, 5 bases. Germline CDR1 reads SGHRS; CDR2 reads YFSETQ. The CDR3 length is 14 residues. Trimming shortened V by 5 bases and J by 2 bases, and 14 bases separated the two germline ends. CDR3 in amino acids: CASSYPDGTYEQYF. The CDR3 DNA follows: TGCGCCAGCAGTTACCCGGACGGGACCTACGAGCAGTACTTC. Combining the CDR3 with reference TRBV5-1 and TRBJ2-7 gives the whole variable domain KAGVTQTPRYLIKTRGQQVTLSCSPISGHRSVSWYQQTPGQGLQFLFEYFSETQRNKGNFPGRFSGRQFSNSRSEMNVSTLELGDSALYLCASSYPDGTYEQYFGPGTRLTVT.

There are a few counts of this clone. The gene calls are TRBV28 and TRBJ1-1; D unresolved. This CDR3 is 15 amino acids long. The V gene's germline CDR1 is MDHEN and CDR2 SYDVKM. V shed 4 bases and J shed 5 bases, with 17 bases lying between them. The CDR3 loop reads CASSYLRSIRTEAFF. The CDR3 DNA sequence: TGTGCCAGCAGTTACTTACGGAGCATCCGAACTGAAGCTTTCTTT.

The chain uses TRBV5-1 and TRBJ2-3, with 12 bases lining up with TRBD2. Germline lookup yields CDR1 SGHRS and CDR2 YFSETQ. This CDR3 is 16 amino acids long. Unmatched junction bases numbered 9, after V lost 4 bases and J lost 6 bases. The CDR3 nucleotides are TGCGCCAGCAGCGCGACTAGCGGGAGATCGAAGGATACGCAGTATTTT. The encoded protein is CASSATSGRSKDTQYF.

This clone has just a few counts. The V call is TRBV5-1, the J call TRBJ1-1; 9 nucleotides line up with TRBD1. Losses at the gene ends were 4 bases for V and 0 bases for J; bases not matched to a gene: 19. Germline loops: CDR1 SGHRS, CDR2 YFSETQ. The CDR3 length is 20 residues. Here the CDR3 DNA reads TGCGCCAGCAGCCTAGACCGAAACAGGGGGCCATTCCGGATGAACACTGAAGCTTTCTTT. It is translated as CASSLDRNRGPFRMNTEAFF.

A few counts support this clone. V is TRBV30 and J is TRBJ2-1, with 15 nucleotides matching TRBD2. The length of the CDR3 is 16 residues. From germline, CDR1 is GTSNPN and CDR2 SVGIG (reference sequence). The V and J ends lost 3 bases and 10 bases, in that order; junction bases with no gene match: 10. CDR3 nucleotide sequence: TGTGCCTGGAGCTTGAGGACTAGCGGGAGGGCCGGGGAGCAGTTCTTC. Translating it yields CAWSLRTSGRAGEQFF. Combining the CDR3 with reference TRBV30 and TRBJ2-1 gives the whole variable domain SQTIHQWPATLVQPVGSPLSLECTVEGTSNPNLYWYRQAAGRGLQLLFYSVGIGQISSEVPQNLSASRPQDRQFILSSKKLLLSDSGFYLCAWSLRTSGRAGEQFFGPGTRLTVL.

This sequence joins TRBV4-1 and TRBJ2-1; 8 bases are shared with TRBD2. CDR3 length: 16 amino acids. The germline gives CDR1 MGHRA, CDR2 YSYEKL. Trimming took 4 bases from V and 5 from J; bases not matched to a gene: 10. CDR3 amino acids: CASSRRGGSGDNEQFF. For the CDR3, the DNA is TGCGCCAGCAGCCGCCGGGGGGGGAGCGGGGACAATGAGCAGTTCTTC.

The genes are TRBV7-2 and TRBJ2-2; 7 bases map to TRBD1. Germline assignment: CDR1 SGHTA and CDR2 FQGNSA. V was clipped by 5 bases and J by 1 base; unmatched bases: 4. This CDR3 has 15 residues. In DNA form, the CDR3 reads TGTGCCAGCAGCATTCGACAGGGGAACACCGGGGAGCTGTTTTTT. Protein product: CASSIRQGNTGELFF.

J is TRBJ2-1 and V is TRBV19; TRBD2 agrees at 16 bases. The V gene's germline CDR1 is LNHDA and CDR2 SQIVND (reference sequence). Trimming cost V 4 bases and J 16 bases; bases outside gene matches: 7. CDR3 length: 14 residues. The CDR3 DNA follows: TGTGCCAGTAGTACGGGACTAGCGGGGGGGAAAAACTTCTTC. This sequence encodes CASSTGLAGGKNFF.

V usage is TRBV7-9 and J usage is TRBJ2-7, with 9 bases matching TRBD1. Trimming removed 5 bases from V and 5 bases from J; junction bases left unmatched: 7. The CDR3 spans 14 residues. Germline loops: CDR1 SEHNR, CDR2 FQNEAQ (reference sequence). This CDR3 reads CASSPWTGVDEQYF. Here the CDR3 DNA reads TGTGCCAGCAGCCCTTGGACAGGGGTGGACGAGCAGTACTTC.

The DNA of the CDR3 is TGTGCCAGCAGCCAAATGATGCGGGGGGAGCAGTTCTTC. Amino acids: CASSQMMRGEQFF. The genes are TRBV14 and TRBJ2-1; TRBD2 agrees at 7 bases. Germline V gene sequence: CDR1 SGHDN, CDR2 FVKESK. CDR3 length equals 13 residues. After removal of 2 bases from V and 10 bases from J, the junction contained 5 bases not matched to a gene.

A word on this clone: Relative to the germline gene, one junction end is altered; a read error may explain this. The chain joins TRBV25-1 to TRBJ2-5; D remains ambiguous. The CDR3 is made up of 10 amino acids. The germline gives CDR1 MGHDK, CDR2 SYGVNS. The chain's CDR3 is CASSDETQYF. The CDR3, as DNA: TGTGCCAGCAGTGATGAGACTCAGTACTTC.

The rearrangement uses TRBV27 and TRBJ1-2, with D perhaps TRBD1 (6 bases). The length of the CDR3 is 16 residues. Trimming cost V 1 base and J 1 base, with 13 bases left between them. From germline, CDR1 is MNHEY and CDR2 SMNVEV (reference sequence). CDR3 amino acids: CASSLYPGENNYGYTF. CDR3 coding DNA: TGTGCCAGCAGTTTATATCCAGGGGAGAATAACTATGGCTACACCTTC.

V gene TRBV7-2 combines with J gene TRBJ2-4; 8 bases map to TRBD1. The CDR3 spans 16 residues. The germline V gene encodes CDR1 SGHTA and CDR2 FQGNSA. V shed 5 bases and J 0 bases; nucleotides not matched to a gene: 6. CDR3 DNA sequence: TGTGCCAGCAGCCAAGACAGGGGACTAGCCAAAAACATTCAGTACTTC. Translation: CASSQDRGLAKNIQYF.

CDR3 in DNA: TGTGCCAGCAGCTTGGGGGCGCCCGGCGAGATTTCCTACAATGAGCAGTTCTTC. The encoded protein is CASSLGAPGEISYNEQFF. The V and J genes are TRBV5-4 and TRBJ2-1; D uncertain. Trimming took off 0 bases at V and 1 base at J, with 17 bases between the two ends. This CDR3 has 18 amino acids. Looked up from germline, CDR1 is SGHNT and CDR2 is YYREEE (reference sequence). Full variable domain (outside the CDR3, taken from reference TRBV5-4 and TRBJ2-1): ETGVTQSPTHLIKTRGQQVTLRCSSQSGHNTVSWYQQALGQGPQFIFQYYREEENGRGNFPPRFSGLQFPNYSSELNVNALELDDSALYLCASSLGAPGEISYNEQFFGPGTRLTVL.

The rearrangement links TRBV28 to TRBJ1-2, with D unclear. Germline V gene sequence: CDR1 MDHEN, CDR2 SYDVKM. Trimming took off 3 bases at V and 6 bases at J, with 11 bases between the two ends. This CDR3 contains 13 residues. The CDR3 sequence: CASSLRVMDGYTF. The CDR3 DNA reads as TGTGCCAGCAGTTTGCGGGTAATGGATGGCTACACCTTC.

CDR3 in amino acids: CASSHQGQGNQPQHF. DNA for the CDR3: TGCGCCAGCAGCCACCAGGGGCAGGGCAATCAGCCCCAGCATTTT. The V and J genes are TRBV4-1 and TRBJ1-5; a weak D match, TRBD1 (6 bases). Trimming cost V 3 bases and J 2 bases, with 11 bases left between them. The V gene's germline CDR1 is MGHRA and CDR2 YSYEKL. This CDR3 spans 15 amino acids.

This chain joins TRBV2 and TRBJ1-4, with a tentative D call TRBD1 (6 bases). Germline lookup yields CDR1 SNHLY and CDR2 FYNNEI. The ends were cut back, 6 bases at V and 6 bases at J, with 17 bases in the middle. This CDR3 region has 15 residues. CDR3 loop: CASRLSLGADEKLFF. In nucleotides, the CDR3 is TGTGCCAGCAGATTAAGTTTGGGGGCAGATGAAAAACTGTTTTTT.

The J gene is TRBJ1-6, the V gene TRBV27; D call uncertain. CDR3 length: 13 residues. The V end was cut by 5 bases, the J end by 6 bases, with 8 bases between. Looked up from germline, CDR1 is MNHEY and CDR2 is SMNVEV (reference sequence). CDR3 nucleotides: TGTGCCAGCAGTCGTATTTCTAATTCACCCCTCCACTTT. Amino acids: CASSRISNSPLHF.

The V call is TRBV5-6, the J call TRBJ1-2, with 11 bases fitting TRBD1. Trimming took 0 bases from V and 7 from J; bases not matched to a gene: 5. Germline V CDR1 and CDR2: SGHDT, YYEEEE. CDR3 size: 15 residues. The DNA for the CDR3 is TGTGCCAGCAGCTTGGTGGGACAGGGGGATTCTGGCTACACCTTC. Translated, it gives CASSLVGQGDSGYTF.

This clone was seen a few times. The chain links TRBV6-5 to TRBJ1-2; 7 nucleotides agree with TRBD1. Germline CDR1 reads MNHEY; CDR2 reads SVGAGI. The CDR3 runs to 13 residues. The trim removed 2 bases at V and 8 bases at J, leaving 5 bases unmatched. For the CDR3, the DNA is TGTGCCAGCAGTTACGAAGGGGGCTCCGGCTACACCTTC. Protein sequence: CASSYEGGSGYTF.

The V gene is TRBV27, the J gene TRBJ2-1; a weak D match, TRBD2 (7 bases). The germline CDR1 and CDR2 sequences are MNHEY and SMNVEV (reference sequence). The germline V and J ends were trimmed by 3 bases and 5 bases, with 11 bases remaining between them. The CDR3 is 14 residues long. CDR3 loop: CASSFRGAHNEQFF. The CDR3, as DNA: TGTGCCAGCAGTTTTCGGGGGGCCCACAATGAGCAGTTCTTC.

The V call is TRBV28, the J call TRBJ1-1; 7 nucleotides agree with TRBD1. CDR3 length: 15 amino acids. The germline V gene encodes CDR1 MDHEN and CDR2 SYDVKM. J lost 1 base, V lost 7 bases, and 9 bases had no gene match. Written as DNA, the CDR3 is TGTGCCAGCAAAGGGGTTCCAGGGGGGAACACTGAAGCTTTCTTT. Its protein product is CASKGVPGGNTEAFF.

The chain links TRBV5-1 to TRBJ1-2; D is uncertain. V dropped 1 base and J dropped 5 bases, with 12 bases sitting between them. The CDR3 covers 14 residues. Germline CDR1 reads SGHRS; CDR2 reads YFSETQ. In DNA, the CDR3 is TGCGCCAGCAGCTTGAGCCGACAAAGATATGGCTACACCTTC. The encoded protein is CASSLSRQRYGYTF.

J is TRBJ1-5 and V is TRBV4-1, with D perhaps TRBD1 (5 bases). V was trimmed by 1 base and J by 3 bases, leaving 13 bases between them. From germline, CDR1 is MGHRA and CDR2 YSYEKL. The CDR3 is 16 residues long. CDR3 amino acids: CASSQGGRGSNQPQHF. The DNA for the CDR3 is TGCGCCAGCAGCCAAGGAGGGCGGGGCTCCAATCAGCCCCAGCATTTT.

This rearrangement joins TRBV4-1 to TRBJ2-1; 9 nucleotides align to TRBD1. Germline V gene data show CDR1 as MGHRA and CDR2 as YSYEKL. CDR3 length equals 16 residues. V shed 2 bases and J 9 bases; nucleotides not matched to a gene: 11. In DNA, the CDR3 is TGCGCCAGCAGCCAAACAGGACAGGGGATGCGGGGTGAGCAGTTCTTC. Translation: CASSQTGQGMRGEQFF.

The chain links TRBV14 to TRBJ1-3; unclear D gene. Germline V gene lookup returns CDR1 SGHDN and CDR2 FVKESK. V was trimmed by 0 bases and J by 0 bases, leaving 9 bases between them. The CDR3 length is 16 residues. The CDR3 DNA reads TGTGCCAGCAGCCAAGATCGATACAGCTCTGGAAACACCATATATTTT. Residues: CASSQDRYSSGNTIYF.

The J gene is TRBJ2-4, the V gene TRBV6-6, with no clear D. The V and J ends lost 8 bases and 5 bases respectively, with 13 bases between them. Per germline, CDR1 MNHNY and CDR2 SVGAGI (reference sequence). The CDR3 covers 13 residues. Here the CDR3 reads CASLRTEQNIQYF. The CDR3 bases are TGTGCCAGCCTTCGCACAGAACAAAACATTCAGTACTTC.

The chain carries TRBV5-1 and TRBJ1-6; D possibly corresponds to TRBD1 (6 bases). Germline V lookup: CDR1 SGHRS, CDR2 YFSETQ. The CDR3 totals 13 residues. The V end lost 4 bases, the J end lost 8 bases, and 10 bases lay between the germline ends. The CDR3 protein is CASSQNRDSPLHF. The CDR3 DNA reads TGCGCCAGCAGCCAAAACAGGGATTCACCCCTCCACTTT.

Here the CDR3 reads CASSMILTGTGNTIYF. CDR3 nucleotides: TGTGCCAGTAGTATGATCTTAACAGGGACTGGAAACACCATATATTTT. The rearrangement links TRBV19 to TRBJ1-3, with a weak D call TRBD1 (6 bases). Trimming removed 3 bases at V and 2 bases at J, with 14 bases between. Germline-derived CDR1 and CDR2 are LNHDA and SQIVND (reference sequence). The CDR3 has 16 amino acids.

This chain joins TRBV27 and TRBJ2-5; 9 bases map to TRBD1. After removal of 5 bases from V and 3 bases from J, the junction contained 10 bases not matched to a gene. This CDR3 spans 16 amino acids. The germline V gene has CDR1 MNHEY and CDR2 SMNVEV (reference sequence). The CDR3 coding sequence is TGTGCCAGCAGTGGGCGCGGACAGGGGTTCAAAGAGACCCAGTACTTC. Protein sequence: CASSGRGQGFKETQYF.